The 28 T cell receptor beta chains in this list originate from one sample, sequenced in a study of technical replicates of blood from a handful of donors listed by TCRdb under 2017. Libraries were built with the immunoSEQ multiplex PCR assay. In TCRdb, the immuneACCESS table is reduced to in-frame sequences with V and J assigned. These tables do not hold every clone; where another copy was compared, an unresolved V gene accounts for under half, and the others remain unexplained. The sample table records roughly 71,000 clones; less than 97% of these occur just once. Clones ranked in the top ten supply 0.2% to 0.3% of the sample. Sequencing was done on a sample of T cells isolated from PBMCs. All receptors derive from a human donor in good health.

The V gene is TRBV10-3, the J gene TRBJ2-5; weak D call: TRBD2 (5 bases). Germline-derived CDR1 and CDR2 are ENHRY and SYGVKD. The CDR3 has 13 amino acids. V was trimmed by 4 bases and J by 5 bases, leaving 11 bases between them. The CDR3 region has the DNA TGTGCCATCAGTGCCGGGGAAGAGGAGACCCAGTACTTC. Residues: CAISAGEEETQYF.

V is TRBV6-1 and J is TRBJ2-5; 8 bases are a match to TRBD1. Unmatched junction bases numbered 8, after V lost 4 bases and J lost 7 bases. The CDR3 loop spans 14 amino acids. Per germline, CDR1 MNHNS and CDR2 SASEGT. Written as DNA, the CDR3 is TGTGCCAGCAGTGCCGCAGGGGGCGGACGGACCCAGTACTTC. Translated: CASSAAGGGRTQYF.

V and J are TRBV30 and TRBJ1-1; TRBD1 aligns across 8 bases. V lost 4 bases to trimming and J lost 7 bases; unmatched junction nucleotides: 11. CDR1 is GTSNPN and CDR2 is SVGIG in the germline V gene (reference sequence). This CDR3 has 14 residues. The CDR3 DNA sequence: TGTGCCTGGAACATTCGGACGGGACAGGTTGAAGCTTTCTTT. Translation gives CAWNIRTGQVEAFF.

The chain is built from TRBV10-3 and TRBJ2-7; D call uncertain. The CDR3 has 13 residues. V was cut by 0 bases and J by 8 bases, with 11 bases left in between. Germline-derived CDR1 and CDR2 are ENHRY and SYGVKD. CDR3 in amino acids: CAISESQAQQQYF. The CDR3 nucleotides read TGTGCCATCAGTGAGTCTCAGGCTCAGCAGCAGTACTTC.

This chain connects TRBV5-4 to TRBJ2-7; 10 positions match TRBD1. The germline CDR1 and CDR2 sequences are SGHNT and YYREEE (reference sequence). The junction had 4 bases not matched to a gene; V was cut back by 1 base and J by 3 bases. This CDR3 has 15 amino acids. CDR3 nucleotides: TGTGCCAGCAGCTTGTCCGGGACAGGGGTCTACGAGCAGTACTTC. Its translation is CASSLSGTGVYEQYF.

This rearrangement joins TRBV2 to TRBJ1-1, with 12 bases aligning to TRBD1. From germline, CDR1 is SNHLY and CDR2 FYNNEI. The CDR3 is 13 amino acids. V shed 7 bases, J shed 8 bases, and the junction held 5 bases outside the gene matches. The CDR3 region has the DNA TGTGCCAGCACCATTGGGACAGGGGGCGAAGCTTTCTTT. This codes for CASTIGTGGEAFF.

J is TRBJ2-1 and V is TRBV4-2; the D gene is possibly TRBD1 (6 bases). The CDR3 covers 17 residues. Trimming stripped 0 bases from V and 6 bases from J, with 18 bases between. The V gene's germline CDR1 is LGHNA and CDR2 YNFKEQ. CDR3 in amino acids: CASSQDIGRGAGNEQFF. For the CDR3, the DNA is TGTGCCAGCAGCCAAGATATAGGCAGGGGTGCGGGCAATGAGCAGTTCTTC.

The genes are TRBV15 and TRBJ1-5, with D tentatively TRBD1 (5 bases). This CDR3 region has 14 residues. The germline V gene encodes CDR1 LNHNV and CDR2 YYDKDF (reference sequence). The V end was cut by 1 base, the J end by 6 bases, with 10 bases between. The CDR3 sequence is CATSRARVGQPQHF. In DNA form, the CDR3 reads TGTGCCACCAGCAGAGCCAGGGTGGGTCAGCCCCAGCATTTT.

The chain is built from TRBV5-1 and TRBJ1-5; D not resolved. Trimming took 2 bases from V and 2 from J, leaving 8 bases between them. The CDR3 contains 14 residues. Germline V gene sequence: CDR1 SGHRS, CDR2 YFSETQ. The CDR3 sequence: CASSFSGGNQPQHF. The CDR3 DNA reads as TGCGCCAGCAGCTTCTCCGGGGGCAATCAGCCCCAGCATTTT.

In its sample, this clone was seen once. The chain's CDR3 is CASRLAGVKEQYF. The CDR3 DNA is TGTGCCAGCAGACTAGCGGGAGTTAAAGAGCAGTACTTC. This chain links TRBV2 with TRBJ2-7, with 11 bases identical to TRBD2. CDR3 size: 13 residues. The germline V gene has CDR1 SNHLY and CDR2 FYNNEI. The J segment lost 7 bases and the V segment lost 6 bases, leaving 5 bases of the junction unmatched.

The J gene is TRBJ1-3, the V gene TRBV30; D is unclear. The CDR3 length is 14 residues. Germline assignment: CDR1 GTSNPN and CDR2 SVGIG (reference sequence). The germline V and J ends were trimmed by 6 bases and 0 bases, with 12 bases remaining between them. This CDR3 reads CACLRVRSGNTIYF. The CDR3 DNA sequence: TGTGCCTGCCTCCGGGTACGCTCTGGAAACACCATATATTTT.

The chain has TRBV7-9 and TRBJ1-2; unclear D gene. Trimming pared 5 bases from V and 4 bases from J, leaving 11 bases between. The CDR3 runs to 13 residues. CDR1 SEHNR and CDR2 FQNEAQ come from the germline V gene (reference sequence). The CDR3 region is CASSPPGPYGYTF. CDR3 nucleotides: TGTGCCAGCAGCCCACCTGGGCCCTATGGCTACACCTTC.

The chain links TRBV19 to TRBJ2-7, with 13 bases identical to TRBD2. The CDR3 has 17 amino acids. V lost 4 bases, J lost 3 bases, and 9 bases stayed unmatched. Germline-derived CDR1 and CDR2 are LNHDA and SQIVND (reference sequence). The CDR3 spells CASSRSVLAGGLYEQYF. The CDR3 DNA reads as TGTGCCAGTAGTAGATCGGTACTAGCGGGAGGGCTCTACGAGCAGTACTTC. The full variable domain, its missing parts supplied by reference TRBV19 and TRBJ2-7, is DGGITQSPKYLFRKEGQNVTLSCEQNLNHDAMYWYRQDPGQGLRLIYYSQIVNDFQKGDIAEGYSVSREKKESFPLTVTSAQKNPTAFYLCASSRSVLAGGLYEQYFGPGTRLTVT.

The CDR3 is CASSLPREGGANEKLFF. In DNA form, the CDR3 reads TGCGCCAGCAGCCTGCCACGGGAAGGTGGAGCTAATGAAAAACTGTTTTTT. V and J are TRBV5-1 and TRBJ1-4; D remains ambiguous. Between the trimmed V and J ends, which lost 4 bases and 3 bases, there was a span of 19 bases. Looked up from germline, CDR1 is SGHRS and CDR2 is YFSETQ. CDR3 length equals 17 residues.

This clone was seen once. The J gene is TRBJ1-2, the V gene TRBV11-2; no reliable D call. The CDR3 has 13 residues. V was trimmed by 5 bases and J by 4 bases, leaving 11 bases between them. Germline loops: CDR1 SGHAT, CDR2 FQNNGV. The chain's CDR3 is CASSPARFYGYTF. CDR3 DNA: TGTGCCAGCAGCCCGGCCAGGTTCTATGGCTACACCTTC.

This chain uses TRBV29-1 with TRBJ2-3, with TRBD2 matching 7 bases. The V gene end was trimmed by 6 bases and the J gene end by 5 bases; junction bases not matched to a gene: 14. Germline V lookup: CDR1 SQVTM, CDR2 ANQGSEA. The CDR3 extends over 15 amino acids. The CDR3 spells CSVALRREFVDTQYF. The CDR3 DNA is TGCAGCGTCGCTCTTAGGCGGGAGTTTGTAGATACGCAGTATTTT.

The rearrangement joins TRBV30 to TRBJ2-7, with D perhaps matching TRBD2 (6 bases). The CDR3 has 14 residues. V lost 3 bases and J lost 2, with 14 bases in between. Germline-derived CDR1 and CDR2 are GTSNPN and SVGIG (reference sequence). The CDR3 DNA follows: TGTGCCTGGAGAAAATACGGGGGTACCTACGAGCAGTACTTC. This encodes CAWRKYGGTYEQYF.

The chain couples TRBV6-5 to TRBJ2-3; TRBD1 matches at 8 bases. Germline V CDR1 and CDR2: MNHEY, SVGAGI. The CDR3 is 16 residues long. The J segment lost 5 bases and the V segment lost 3 bases, leaving 10 bases of the junction unmatched. DNA for the CDR3: TGTGCCAGCAGTTATAGGACAGGGCGATACGAAGATACGCAGTATTTT. As protein: CASSYRTGRYEDTQYF.

The V gene is TRBV11-3, the J gene TRBJ2-1; tentative D call: TRBD2 (5 bases). The CDR3 totals 14 residues. Between the trimmed V and J ends, which lost 9 bases and 5 bases, there was a span of 17 bases. Germline assignment: CDR1 SGHNT and CDR2 YENEEA. CDR3 DNA sequence: TGTGCCAGGGGGAGTAGGCGGCAGCACAATGAGCAGTTCTTC. Its translation is CARGSRRQHNEQFF.

V and J are TRBV29-1 and TRBJ1-2, with D possibly TRBD1 on 6 matching bases. Trimming removed 4 bases from V and 14 bases from J, with 14 bases in between. CDR1 and CDR2 from the germline V gene are SQVTM and ANQGSEA. The length of the CDR3 is 10 residues. The CDR3 coding sequence is TGCAGCGTTGGGGGGCAGCCGCTAACCTTC. It translates to CSVGGQPLTF.

This rearrangement joins TRBV19 to TRBJ1-2, with TRBD1 identical over 9 bases. CDR3 length: 16 amino acids. Germline V gives CDR1 LNHDA, CDR2 SQIVND (reference sequence). With V trimmed by 6 bases and J by 2 bases, 10 bases remained unmatched. CDR3 sequence: CASSGWGTGLNYGYTF. In DNA, the CDR3 is TGTGCCAGTAGCGGATGGGGGACAGGGTTAAACTATGGCTACACCTTC.

The rearrangement joins TRBV18 to TRBJ2-1; 11 bases agree with TRBD2. Germline V CDR1 and CDR2: KGHSH, LQKENI. Trimming at V came to 3 bases and at J to 7 bases, leaving 11 bases not matched to a gene. The CDR3 sequence is 17 residues long. As DNA, the CDR3 is TGTGCCAGCTCACCCCTTGTGGGACTAGCGGAACCAAATGAGCAGTTCTTC. Translation gives CASSPLVGLAEPNEQFF.

V usage is TRBV6-1 and J usage is TRBJ2-7; no reliable D call. Trimming removed 4 bases at V and 3 bases at J, with 10 bases between. This CDR3 is built from 13 residues. Germline lookup yields CDR1 MNHNS and CDR2 SASEGT. The CDR3 region has the DNA TGTGCCAGCAGTGGATCGATCGGCTACGAGCAGTACTTC. Its translation is CASSGSIGYEQYF.

The V gene is TRBV5-1, the J gene TRBJ1-3; D perhaps matches TRBD1 (6 bases). This CDR3 comprises 14 residues. Germline CDR1 is SGHRS and CDR2 is YFSETQ. The ends were cut back, 7 bases at V and 0 bases at J, with 11 bases in the middle. The CDR3, as DNA: TGCGCCAGCGCACAGGGAGACTCTGGAAACACCATATATTTT. It codes for CASAQGDSGNTIYF.

The genes are TRBV4-1 and TRBJ1-3; 8 nucleotides line up with TRBD1. Germline CDR1 reads MGHRA; CDR2 reads YSYEKL. The V and J ends lost 4 bases and 0 bases, in that order; junction bases with no gene match: 2. This CDR3 comprises 15 residues. In nucleotides, the CDR3 is TGCGCCAGCAGCCGTGGGACAGGCTCTGGAAACACCATATATTTT. Its translation: CASSRGTGSGNTIYF.

The V gene is TRBV7-9, the J gene TRBJ2-3, with 7 positions matching TRBD2. Germline CDR1 reads SEHNR; CDR2 reads FQNEAQ (reference sequence). J was trimmed by 1 base and V by 6 bases; bases with no gene match: 7. The CDR3 runs 15 residues. The chain's CDR3 is CASSLIRGGTDTQYF. CDR3 nucleotide sequence: TGTGCCAGCAGTTTGATCCGGGGGGGCACAGATACGCAGTATTTT.

This chain joins TRBV5-6 and TRBJ2-7; 9 bases match TRBD2. V gave up 2 bases and J gave up 3 bases; unmatched junction bases: 12. The CDR3 sequence is 17 residues long. Germline-derived CDR1 and CDR2 are SGHDT and YYEEEE. The CDR3 loop is CASSFTLGSGRIYEQYF. CDR3 nucleotide sequence: TGTGCCAGCAGCTTCACCCTGGGTAGCGGGAGAATCTACGAGCAGTACTTC.

The CDR3 reads CAISESRGDTQYF. CDR3 in DNA: TGTGCCATCAGTGAGTCAAGGGGAGATACGCAGTATTTT. V is TRBV10-3 and J is TRBJ2-3; TRBD1 is a possible D gene (5 bases). The ends were cut back, 0 bases at V and 5 bases at J, with 6 bases in the middle. CDR3 size: 13 residues. Germline CDR1 reads ENHRY; CDR2 reads SYGVKD.